This is a list of T cell receptor beta chains from one sample in a study of OX40 agonist ivuxolimab in advanced cancers. Generated by immunoSEQ multiplex PCR, the TCRdb table keeps only in-frame clones and is missing some. The table has approximately 120,000 clones, less than 95% seen once. The sequences come from CD4+ or CD8+ T cells sorted from blood, collected in a trial of the OX40 agonist ivuxolimab. The receptors derive from an adult with an advanced solid tumor such as melanoma, head and neck, liver or kidney cancer. The CDR3 runs from the conserved cysteine through the conserved F or W. The order of the fields is V gene, clone size, D gene, J gene, CDR3 DNA, CDR3 protein. D genes are given only for firm matches. Where a row states a size, it is once, few, many or the class of an expanded clone; other rows omit it.

>TRBV28|once|-|TRBJ1-5
TGTGCCAGCAGTTTATTAGGTGACAATCAGCCCCAGCATTTT
CASSLLGDNQPQHF
>TRBV7-8|-|TRBD2|TRBJ2-5
TGTGCCAGCAGCGTCCCCGGGAGACCTAGCGGGAGAAGCAAGACCCAGTACTTC
CASSVPGRPSGRSKTQYF
>TRBV7-2|-|-|TRBJ2-5
TGTGCCAGCAGCTTAAGGGCAGCCACAGAGACCCAGTACTTC
CASSLRAATETQYF
>TRBV27|few|-|TRBJ1-1
TGTGCCAGCAGTTTATCCAGGGACACTGAAGCTTTCTTT
CASSLSRDTEAFF
>TRBV10-1|-|TRBD1|TRBJ1-1
TGCGCCAGCAGTGACACCGGGACAGGAGCCACTGAAGCTTTCTTT
CASSDTGTGATEAFF
>TRBV29-1|-|-|TRBJ1-4
TGCAGCGTTGAGGGGGGTGGAGTTGCAACTAATGAAAAACTGTTTTTT
CSVEGGGVATNEKLFF
>TRBV2|-|-|TRBJ2-5
TGTGCCAGCGGAGACTTTTTTGGGCACGAGACCCAGTACTTC
CASGDFFGHETQYF
>TRBV7-2|-|-|TRBJ2-5
TGTGCCAGCAGCTTAGGACCGTACCAAGAGACCCAGTACTTC
CASSLGPYQETQYF
>TRBV7-8|-|TRBD2|TRBJ2-2
TGTGCCAGCAGCTTCGGGACTAGCAAGACCGGGGAGCTGTTTTTT
CASSFGTSKTGELFF
>TRBV5-1|-|TRBD1|TRBJ2-2
TGCGCCAGCAGCTTCTCACTTGGACAGGGGGTCACCGGGGAGCTGTTTTTT
CASSFSLGQGVTGELFF
>TRBV4-1|-|-|TRBJ1-2
TGCGCCAGCAGCCCGAACGACAGAGCTAACTATGGCTACACCTTC
CASSPNDRANYGYTF
>TRBV20-1|once|-|TRBJ1-2
TGCAGTGCTAGCAACATACCCGGCTACACCTTC
CSASNIPGYTF
>TRBV5-1|-|-|TRBJ1-5
TGCGCCAGCAGCTCAATTAATAGCAATCAGCCCCAGCATTTT
CASSSINSNQPQHF
>TRBV19|-|-|TRBJ2-1
TGTGCCAGTAGTGTCAGGGGTGATGAGCAGTTCTTC
CASSVRGDEQFF
>TRBV4-3|-|TRBD1|TRBJ1-2
TGCGCCAGCAGCCAAGAAGACAGGGAGTCAAGTGGCTACACCTTC
CASSQEDRESSGYTF
>TRBV5-1|-|-|TRBJ1-1
TGCGCCAGCAGCTTGGAAGGGGTTGCCACTGAAGCTTTCTTT
CASSLEGVATEAFF
>TRBV18|few|-|TRBJ2-7
TGTGCCAGCTCCCCAAGCGTGGGCGACTACGAGCAGTACTTC
CASSPSVGDYEQYF
>TRBV11-2|-|-|TRBJ2-1
TGTGCCAGCAGCTTAGAAGGATACAATGAGCAGTTCTTC
CASSLEGYNEQFF
>TRBV10-3|few|TRBD1|TRBJ2-2
TGTGCCATCAGAGAGCAGGGGGACACCGGGGAGCTGTTTTTT
CAIREQGDTGELFF
>TRBV7-6|once|TRBD2|TRBJ2-3
TGTGCCAGCAGCCAGCTAGCGGGGAACACAGATACGCAGTATTTT
CASSQLAGNTDTQYF
>TRBV7-2|once|-|TRBJ2-1
TGTGCCAGCAGCTTACTCTACAATGAGCAGTTCTTC
CASSLLYNEQFF
>TRBV2|once|-|TRBJ1-1
TGTGCCAGCACCCGACTTCGCACTGAAGCTTTCTTT
CASTRLRTEAFF
>TRBV7-9|-|TRBD1|TRBJ1-2
TGTGCCATCCAGGGGGAAACTAACTATGGCTACACCTTC
CAIQGETNYGYTF
>TRBV5-6|-|-|TRBJ2-1
TGTGCCAGCAGCTTACCCTCGGGGGGCCGATTGGGCAATGAGCAGTTCTTC
CASSLPSGGRLGNEQFF
>TRBV6-1|-|-|TRBJ1-2
TGTGCCAGCAGTGAAGACTCGGGGCAGCGCAACTATGGCTACACCTTC
CASSEDSGQRNYGYTF
>TRBV28|-|TRBD2|TRBJ2-5
TGTGCCAGCAAACTAGCGGGAGGCCTGAAACAAGAGACCCAGTACTTC
CASKLAGGLKQETQYF
>TRBV9|-|-|TRBJ1-1
TGTGCCAGCAGCGTTTACCTGGGGACTGAAGCTTTCTTT
CASSVYLGTEAFF
>TRBV6-5|-|-|TRBJ2-3
TGTGCCAGCAGGGGACGTGCTGGGAGCACAGATACGCAGTATTTT
CASRGRAGSTDTQYF
>TRBV28|-|-|TRBJ2-7
TGTGCCAGCACCCGAGAGAGCCCACCATCCTACGAGCAGTACTTC
CASTRESPPSYEQYF
>TRBV19|-|-|TRBJ2-5
TGTGCCAGTAGTATGAGTGGAGGGAGGAGGACCCAGTACTTC
CASSMSGGRRTQYF
>TRBV2|-|TRBD1|TRBJ1-4
TGTGCCAGCAGTGGACAGGGGGCAACTAATGAAAAACTGTTTTTT
CASSGQGATNEKLFF
>TRBV6-1|-|-|TRBJ1-1
TGTGCCAGCAGGAGGGTAAACACTGAAGCTTTCTTT
CASRRVNTEAFF
>TRBV5-6|-|-|TRBJ1-1
TGTGCCAGCAGTCCGGTGGGAGGTTGGGAGACTGAAGCTTTCTTT
CASSPVGGWETEAFF
>TRBV7-8|-|-|TRBJ1-2
TGTGCCAGCAGCTTTTCACCAGGCCCAGGACGGCAGAACTATGGCTACACCTTC
CASSFSPGPGRQNYGYTF
>TRBV7-9|-|-|TRBJ1-5
TGTGCCTACCGCGGCAGCAATCAGCCCCAGCATTTT
CAYRGSNQPQHF
>TRBV6-5|-|-|TRBJ1-6
TGTGCCAGCAGTTACTCTGACAGAACTTCACCCCTCCACTTT
CASSYSDRTSPLHF
>TRBV9|once|-|TRBJ2-5
TGTGCCAGCAGCGCTACTAGAGGGGGAGCCTACCAAGAGACCCAGTACTTC
CASSATRGGAYQETQYF
>TRBV11-3|once|-|TRBJ2-1
TGTGCCAGCAGCTTAGGTGTTGGGTCGGATGAGCAGTTCTTC
CASSLGVGSDEQFF
>TRBV28|-|-|TRBJ1-4
TGTGCCAGCACTACAACTAATGAAAAACTGTTTTTT
CASTTTNEKLFF
>TRBV27|-|TRBD2|TRBJ2-1
TGTGCCAGCAGTACCCCTCAGGGACTAGCAGACAATGAGCAGTTCTTC
CASSTPQGLADNEQFF
>TRBV27|-|-|TRBJ1-1
TGTGCCAGCAGTCCCGGGGGGACGAACACTGAAGCTTTCTTT
CASSPGGTNTEAFF
>TRBV7-3|-|-|TRBJ2-7
TGTGCCAGCAGCGTGACAACCAGGGATGAGCAGTACTTC
CASSVTTRDEQYF
>TRBV2|-|TRBD1|TRBJ2-5
TGTGCCAGCAGTGAAGTGACAGGGGGCTTCGAGACCCAGTACTTC
CASSEVTGGFETQYF
>TRBV2|-|-|TRBJ2-5
TGTGCCACGTCAACAAGGCAGGCTGAGCAGTACTTC
CATSTRQAEQYF
>TRBV2|-|-|TRBJ1-5
TGTGCCAGCAGCCAGGGCCCTAATAGCAATCAGCCCCAGCATTTT
CASSQGPNSNQPQHF
>TRBV7-9|-|-|TRBJ2-7
TGTGCCAGCAGCTTATCCGGGAACGACTGGGAGCAGTACTTC
CASSLSGNDWEQYF
>TRBV27|-|-|TRBJ1-2
TGTGCCAGCAGTTTAAGCAGGGTATATGGCTACACCTTC
CASSLSRVYGYTF
>TRBV7-9|-|-|TRBJ2-3
TGTGCCAGCAGCCCCCGGCGGGATGCAGATACGCAGTATTTT
CASSPRRDADTQYF
>TRBV4-3|-|-|TRBJ1-2
TGCGCCAGCAGCACCCTCGAATCGATTAACTATGGCTACACCTTC
CASSTLESINYGYTF
>TRBV12-5|-|-|TRBJ1-2
TGTGCTAGTGGCCTAGAGGCTGGGGGGAACTATGGCTACACCTTC
CASGLEAGGNYGYTF
>TRBV29-1|-|-|TRBJ2-7
TGCAGCGTTGAAGGAATGGACGGGGGGCACTCCTACGAGCAGTACTTC
CSVEGMDGGHSYEQYF
>TRBV10-3|once|TRBD1|TRBJ2-7
TGTGCCAACTCCGGGACAGGGGGCGACGAGCAGTACTTC
CANSGTGGDEQYF
>TRBV25-1|-|TRBD2|TRBJ2-2
TGTGCCAGCGGTTCTAGCGGAACAAGGACCGGGGAGCTGTTTTTT
CASGSSGTRTGELFF
>TRBV5-1|-|-|TRBJ2-3
TGCGCCAGCAGCTTGGACAGCACAGATACGCAGTATTTT
CASSLDSTDTQYF
>TRBV10-1|-|-|TRBJ2-1
TGCGCCAGCAGTGATTCGTATTCCAATGAGCAGTTCTTC
CASSDSYSNEQFF
>TRBV19|once|-|TRBJ1-3
TGTGCCAGTAGTAGTGGAATAGGCCCTGGAAACACCATATATTTT
CASSSGIGPGNTIYF
>TRBV30|-|TRBD1|TRBJ1-5
TGTGCCTGGAGTCGACAGGGCGGCAATCAGCCCCAGCATTTT
CAWSRQGGNQPQHF
>TRBV18|-|TRBD1|TRBJ1-5
TGTGCCAGCTCACCCCTCCCAGGACAGGGGGGAGATCAGCCCCAGCATTTT
CASSPLPGQGGDQPQHF
>TRBV5-5|-|-|TRBJ2-7
TGTGCCAGCAGCATGGACAGCCAAATCTACGAGCAGTACTTC
CASSMDSQIYEQYF